The T cell receptor (beta chain) described here comes from a study of blood T cells in healthy people across ages. This clonotype was counted only a few times. The antigen is unknown. Study-level points and caveats: Naive T cell percentage showed a strong correlation with the diversity of TCR beta. The diversity estimates, figures obtained from one million T cells, were considered underestimates. Getting older went along with TCR beta diversity per million T cells dropping roughly linearly.

Germline CDR1 MNHEY, CDR2 SVGAGI. This CDR3 has 16 amino acids. Trimming took 6 bases from V and 0 from J, leaving 15 bases between them. Each sample used at least 7 million PBMCs. Combining a sample-barcoded 5' primer with a J-beta primer mix, a second PCR ran for about 7 to 11 cycles. Each CDR3 protein is one row after TCRdb ran MiXCR on the 5' RACE reads. The data contain some 1.1 million distinct CDR3 sequences, roughly two fifths of them singletons. Sequencing was done on a sample of blood. This sequence joins TRBV6-5 and TRBJ1-5; D might be TRBD1 (5 bases). The origin of this receptor is a man between 18 and 35 years old in good health. The CDR3 here is CASRTGGGNSNQPQHF. The CDR3 bases are TGTGCCAGCAGAACTGGGGGGGGGAATAGCAATCAGCCCCAGCATTTT.